The next 22 T cell receptor beta chains were all read from a single sample in a study of cytomegalovirus exposure and HLA in healthy donors. The primer mix had 60 Vbeta and 13 Jbeta primers. The repertoire was sequenced with immunoSEQ multiplex PCR; TCRdb's copy has only in-frame clones and lacks some. In the table there are 150,000 or so clones, more than 65% of which are singletons. The sample consisted of PBMCs. The origin of the receptors is a woman aged 25 to 39 in good health and CMV-seronegative.

This clone was seen just once. The rearrangement uses TRBV7-9 and TRBJ1-4, with a possible D match to TRBD1 (5 bases). The CDR3 sequence is 15 residues long. Germline lookup yields CDR1 SEHNR and CDR2 FQNEAQ (reference sequence). Trimming cost V 1 base and J 7 bases, with 13 bases left between them. As DNA, the CDR3 is TGTGCCAGCAGCTTAGTAACGGGGGGAACTGAAAAACTGTTTTTT. It codes for CASSLVTGGTEKLFF.

The chain is built from TRBV6-1 and TRBJ1-5; D is perhaps TRBD1 (6 bases). The CDR3 has 16 residues. The germline V and J ends were trimmed by 4 bases and 3 bases, with 16 bases remaining between them. Germline CDR1 and CDR2: MNHNS and SASEGT. CDR3 loop: CASSAYRVGDNQPQHF. The DNA for the CDR3 is TGTGCCAGCAGTGCATACAGGGTAGGGGACAATCAGCCCCAGCATTTT.

This CDR3 is CASSYHPGQQETQYF. For the CDR3, the DNA is TGTGCCAGCAGTTATCACCCGGGACAGCAAGAGACCCAGTACTTC. The V and J genes are TRBV7-8 and TRBJ2-5; 7 bases are shared with TRBD1. The CDR3 contains 15 residues. CDR1 and CDR2 (germline): SGHVS, FQNEAQ. Unmatched junction bases numbered 9, after V lost 6 bases and J lost 2 bases.

The chain uses TRBV10-3 and TRBJ1-3, with D possibly being TRBD1 (5 bases). Germline V lookup: CDR1 ENHRY, CDR2 SYGVKD. This CDR3 has 15 amino acids. V lost 6 bases to trimming and J lost 3 bases, with 15 bases between them. CDR3 region: CAISPTGGDGNTIYF. CDR3 in DNA: TGTGCCATCAGCCCGACGGGGGGTGATGGAAACACCATATATTTT.

The chain uses TRBV10-1 and TRBJ1-2, with a weak D call TRBD1 (6 bases). V was pared by 5 bases and J by 4 bases, with 11 bases between. This CDR3 has 13 residues. The germline CDR1 and CDR2 sequences are WNHNN and SYGVQD (reference sequence). The CDR3 sequence is CASSPGGFYGYTF. CDR3 nucleotide sequence: TGCGCCAGCAGTCCGGGGGGCTTCTATGGCTACACCTTC.

V gene TRBV29-1 combines with J gene TRBJ2-2; perhaps TRBD1 as D (6 bases). Per the germline V gene, CDR1 is SQVTM and CDR2 is ANQGSEA. V was cut by 7 bases and J by 6 bases, with 12 bases left in between. The CDR3 has 12 amino acids. DNA of the CDR3: TGCAGCGCTACTAGGGGGTCCGGGGAGCTGTTTTTT. As protein: CSATRGSGELFF.

This chain links TRBV6-5 with TRBJ1-1, with D uncertain. The ends were cut back, 2 bases at V and 4 bases at J, with 8 bases in the middle. The CDR3 has 13 amino acids. Germline-derived CDR1 and CDR2 are MNHEY and SVGAGI. CDR3 residues: CASSYGRSTEAFF. The CDR3 region has the DNA TGTGCCAGCAGTTACGGGAGGAGCACTGAAGCTTTCTTT.

V gene TRBV11-2 combines with J gene TRBJ1-2; 7 bases fit TRBD1. Per germline, CDR1 SGHAT and CDR2 FQNNGV. The J segment lost 5 bases and the V segment lost 4 bases, leaving 13 bases of the junction unmatched. This CDR3 has 16 residues. The CDR3 nucleotides read TGTGCCAGCAGCTCCCCCCGAGGGGGCAAGCGATATGGCTACACCTTC. It codes for CASSSPRGGKRYGYTF.

The chain links TRBV30 to TRBJ2-5, with 13 bases aligning to TRBD2. The DNA end is a closer match to TRBJ2-7, so the J assignment may be wrong. Germline CDR1 and CDR2: GTSNPN and SVGIG (reference sequence). The CDR3 loop spans 14 amino acids. The CDR3 region has the DNA TGTGCCTGGAAGGGGACTAGCGGGAATTACGAGCAGTACTTC. Residues: CAWKGTSGNYEQYF.

The chain uses TRBV30 and TRBJ1-1; no definite D call. CDR3 size: 13 residues. Germline V gene data show CDR1 as GTSNPN and CDR2 as SVGIG (reference sequence). V lost 0 bases and J lost 3, with 8 bases in between. The CDR3 bases are TGTGCCTGGAGTGTCCGGGGTTACACTGAAGCTTTCTTT. Its protein product is CAWSVRGYTEAFF.

This clone was seen a single time. The chain links TRBV27 to TRBJ1-2, with 9 bases that match TRBD1. Trimming removed 0 bases from V and 6 bases from J; junction bases left unmatched: 5. Germline V CDR1 and CDR2: MNHEY, SMNVEV (reference sequence). The CDR3 loop spans 15 amino acids. In DNA form, the CDR3 reads TGTGCCAGCAGTTTATCGTACAGGGGGCAGAATGGCTACACCTTC. It yields the protein CASSLSYRGQNGYTF.

This chain uses TRBV28 with TRBJ1-2; no definite D call. The CDR3 spans 15 residues. The germline gives CDR1 MDHEN, CDR2 SYDVKM. Trimming cost V 5 bases and J 1 base, with 14 bases left between them. CDR3 loop: CASSSYLRGNYGYTF. CDR3 sequence (DNA): TGTGCCAGCAGTAGTTACCTGCGGGGTAACTATGGCTACACCTTC.

The chain combines TRBV9 with TRBJ1-1; D perhaps matches TRBD1 (5 bases). The V and J ends lost 0 bases and 4 bases respectively, with 10 bases between them. This CDR3 contains 14 residues. Looked up from germline, CDR1 is SGDLS and CDR2 is YYNGEE. CDR3 DNA: TGTGCCAGCAGCGTAGTCGGGGGGGGCACTGAAGCTTTCTTT. Translated, it gives CASSVVGGGTEAFF.

V gene TRBV12-5 combines with J gene TRBJ2-3; D is possibly TRBD2 (5 bases). Germline V gives CDR1 LGHNT, CDR2 FRNRAP. The CDR3 runs to 15 residues. With 6 bases removed from V and 2 bases from J, the gap between germline ends came to 15 bases. The CDR3 loop reads CASGPGLGDTDTQYF. CDR3 coding DNA: TGTGCTAGTGGACCTGGACTGGGCGACACAGATACGCAGTATTTT.

The J gene is TRBJ1-2, the V gene TRBV18; 8 positions match TRBD1. The V gene end was trimmed by 6 bases and the J gene end by 6 bases; junction bases not matched to a gene: 6. This CDR3 spans 13 amino acids. Germline loops: CDR1 KGHSH, CDR2 LQKENI. CDR3 nucleotides: TGTGCCAGCTCCCCCGGACAGGGACATGGCTACACCTTC. Translated: CASSPGQGHGYTF.

The rearrangement links TRBV28 to TRBJ2-6; 8 bases are shared with TRBD1. The CDR3 sequence is 16 residues long. In germline, CDR1 is MDHEN, CDR2 SYDVKM. V trimming: 7 bases; J trimming: 1 base; junction bases outside the gene matches: 6. This CDR3 reads CASTDRGLSGANVLTF. CDR3 sequence (DNA): TGTGCCAGCACTGACAGGGGTTTATCTGGGGCCAACGTCCTGACTTTC.

The rearrangement links TRBV27 to TRBJ1-3; D unresolved. Germline V CDR1 and CDR2: MNHEY, SMNVEV (reference sequence). CDR3 length: 13 residues. Trimming shortened V by 3 bases and J by 4 bases, and 7 bases separated the two germline ends. The CDR3 sequence is CASSFDTGNTIYF. As DNA, the CDR3 is TGTGCCAGCAGTTTCGACACCGGAAACACCATATATTTT.

Only a few counts were recorded for this clone. This chain links TRBV6-1 with TRBJ2-7, with 9 nucleotides matching TRBD2. CDR1 is MNHNS, CDR2 SASEGT, per germline. The CDR3 has 14 amino acids. The junction had 2 bases not matched to a gene; V was cut back by 4 bases and J by 1 base. CDR3 bases: TGTGCCAGCAGTGCGACTAGCGGTTCCTACGAGCAGTACTTC. It translates to CASSATSGSYEQYF.

This chain uses TRBV9 with TRBJ1-3; TRBD1 agrees at 12 bases. The CDR3 sequence is 19 residues long. Germline loops: CDR1 SGDLS, CDR2 YYNGEE. V shed 3 bases, J shed 2 bases, and the junction held 12 bases outside the gene matches. The CDR3 sequence is CASSATFRGQGAAGNTIYF. The DNA of the CDR3 is TGTGCCAGCAGCGCCACATTCAGGGGACAGGGGGCGGCTGGAAACACCATATATTTT.

The chain has TRBV6-5 and TRBJ2-1; 9 bases are shared with TRBD2. The CDR3 length is 16 residues. Trimming took 3 bases from V and 8 from J; bases not matched to a gene: 11. Germline V gene sequence: CDR1 MNHEY, CDR2 SVGAGI. CDR3 DNA: TGTGCCAGCAGTTATACCGGGACTAGCCCCATTGATGAGCAGTTCTTC. Protein sequence: CASSYTGTSPIDEQFF.

This sequence joins TRBV28 and TRBJ1-5, with no clear D. The CDR3 loop spans 12 amino acids. Trimming left V 8 bases short and J 4 bases short, with 9 bases between. CDR1 is MDHEN and CDR2 is SYDVKM in the germline V gene. The CDR3 region is CASWNRNQPQHF. The CDR3 DNA is TGTGCCAGCTGGAACAGAAATCAGCCCCAGCATTTT.

The gene calls are TRBV18 and TRBJ2-7; TRBD2 matches 7 bases. The CDR3 length is 13 residues. The germline V gene has CDR1 KGHSH and CDR2 LQKENI. Trimming at V came to 4 bases and at J to 7 bases, leaving 7 bases not matched to a gene. DNA of the CDR3: TGTGCCAGCTCACAATCTAGCGGTGGGGAGCAGTACTTC. Translating it yields CASSQSSGGEQYF.